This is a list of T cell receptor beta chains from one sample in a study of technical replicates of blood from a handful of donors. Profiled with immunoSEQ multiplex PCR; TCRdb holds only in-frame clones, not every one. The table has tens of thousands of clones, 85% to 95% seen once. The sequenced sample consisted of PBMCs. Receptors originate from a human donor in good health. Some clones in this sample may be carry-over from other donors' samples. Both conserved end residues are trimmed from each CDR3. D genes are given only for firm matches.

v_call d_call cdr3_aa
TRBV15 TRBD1 ATSSGTVSEKLF
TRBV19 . ASSIEAGPRTEAF
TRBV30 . AWSRGGDGNTIY
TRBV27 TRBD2 ASSLLAGGPREQY
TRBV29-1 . SVEPAGEAF
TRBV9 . ASSKEVAGLNEQY
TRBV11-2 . ASSFQGAGGNTIY
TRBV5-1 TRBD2 ASSPRVAGAHETQY
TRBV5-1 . ASSPEGRGVNSPLH
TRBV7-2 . ASSLGGRWENIQY
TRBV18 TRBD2 ASSPTSGSYNEQF
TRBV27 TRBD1 ASSLLRTGQGDYEQY
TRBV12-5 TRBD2 ASGLVLAGATRRTGELF
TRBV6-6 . ASRDGRRADTQY
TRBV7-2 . ASSDPAVGYT
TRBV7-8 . ASSSGRRGRTEGYT
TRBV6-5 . ASRAGTSGNTIY
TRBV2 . ASSASGGTYNEQF
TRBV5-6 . ASSLLGDRSYEQY
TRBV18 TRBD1 ASSLDREHYGYT
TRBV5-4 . ASSLNRGTYNEQF
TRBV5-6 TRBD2 ASRPLAGGPFTDTQY
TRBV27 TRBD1 ASSRTGLEQY
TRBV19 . ASSITGKTNQPQH
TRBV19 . ASSNPTGNTIY
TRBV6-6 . ASSSETVKNIQY
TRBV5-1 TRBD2 ASSLVSGSMPTAQF
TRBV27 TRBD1 ASSSGQGREAF
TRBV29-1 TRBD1 SVVNRGLARTQY
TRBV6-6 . ASSEGQGILVGYT
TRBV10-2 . ASSEYSSNTEAF
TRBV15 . ATSRDLGTSDTDTQY
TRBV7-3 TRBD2 ASSLSGGWETQY
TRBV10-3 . AIGAEGLGSYEQY
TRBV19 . ASSTGRFQETQY
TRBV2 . ASTEWTSFYEQY
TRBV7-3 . ASSFRQASSGNTIY
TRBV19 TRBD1 ATRYQGANSPLH
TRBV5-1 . ASSSTLGDEQF
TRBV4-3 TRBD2 ASSQEGLAGTDTQY
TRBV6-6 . ASSSSSYEQY
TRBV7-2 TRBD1 ASSRSLDRAYGYT
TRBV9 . ASSVGRETGNTIY
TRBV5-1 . ASSLASDSPRGYT
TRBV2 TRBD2 ASSGTSVSYEQY
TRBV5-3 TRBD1 ANPGQGRQPQH
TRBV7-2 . ASSAAGSGNSPLH